Presented here are 32 T cell receptor beta chains from one specimen sequenced in a study of blood T cells in healthy people across ages. A second PCR, run for roughly 7 to 12 cycles, used a sample-barcoded 5' primer plus a J-beta primer mix. MiXCR, applied by TCRdb to the 5' RACE reads, yields one record per CDR3 protein. Seen here are about 1 million distinct CDR3 sequences, 40% to 55% observed once, and the top ten hold approximately 17%. The sequencing sample was made of blood. These receptors were obtained from a woman aged 60-75 years in good health.

CDR3 nucleotides: TGCGCCAGCAGCTTAGGGACAGGGTACACAGATACGCAGTATTTT. Translating gives CASSLGTGYTDTQYF. J is TRBJ2-3 and V is TRBV4-1; 9 bases agree with TRBD1. Germline trimming cut 5 bases from V and 2 bases from J; bases unmatched to any gene: 5. This CDR3 region has 15 residues. The V gene's germline CDR1 is MGHRA and CDR2 YSYEKL.

V and J are TRBV7-3 and TRBJ2-7; D is undetermined. The DNA end is more similar to TRBJ2-5, so the J call may be wrong. This CDR3 contains 15 residues. Germline-derived CDR1 and CDR2 are SGHTA and FQGTGA. Here the CDR3 reads CASSLTAAPSTTQYF. In DNA, the CDR3 is TGTGCCAGCAGCTTAACCGCAGCCCCGTCGACGACCCAGTACTTC.

To note about this clonotype: The conserved phenylalanine or tryptophan normally closing the CDR3 is absent here, so this likely arose from a read error. DNA of the CDR3: TGTGCCACCAGCACCTGGGACAGGTACAATGAGCAGTTCGTC. It is translated as CATSTWDRYNEQFV. V gene TRBV15 combines with J gene TRBJ2-1; TRBD1 matches at 8 bases. Germline V lookup: CDR1 LNHNV, CDR2 YYDKDF (reference sequence). V lost 4 bases, J lost 4 bases, and 3 bases stayed unmatched. The CDR3 is 14 residues long.

In DNA form, the CDR3 reads TGTGCCAGCAGGAGTAAGACGCGTCGGGATAGTTCACTGTTTTTT. This codes for CASRSKTRRDSSLFF. This rearrangement joins TRBV6-6 to TRBJ1-4, with D hard to call. This CDR3 comprises 15 residues. Germline values: CDR1 MNHNY, CDR2 SVGAGI (reference sequence). The V end was cut by 6 bases, the J end by 13 bases, with 24 bases between.

This rearrangement joins TRBV27 to TRBJ2-5; D may be TRBD2 (6 bases). The J call may be incorrect, as the DNA end agrees better with TRBJ2-7. This CDR3 comprises 15 residues. CDR1 MNHEY and CDR2 SMNVEV come from the germline V gene (reference sequence). As DNA, the CDR3 is TGTGCCAGCAGTCCTCGAGCGGGCTCCACCTACGAGCAGTACTTC. As protein: CASSPRAGSTYEQYF.

The CDR3 bases are TGTGCCAGCAGATACAGGGGTCGGCAGGAGCAGTTCTTC. This sequence encodes CASRYRGRQEQFF. The chain links TRBV27 to TRBJ2-1; 7 bases line up with TRBD1. This CDR3 spans 13 amino acids. V lost 6 bases, J lost 10 bases, and 9 bases stayed unmatched. Germline assignment: CDR1 MNHEY and CDR2 SMNVEV (reference sequence).

J is TRBJ2-5 and V is TRBV10-2; 8 bases are shared with TRBD1. CDR1 and CDR2 (germline): WSHSY, SAAADI. Trimming at V came to 6 bases and at J to 13 bases, leaving 10 bases not matched to a gene. CDR3 length: 12 amino acids. DNA of the CDR3: TGCGCCAGCAGGGAGGACAGGGATGGAAGGTACTTC. It yields the protein CASREDRDGRYF.

The rearrangement links TRBV28 to TRBJ2-5; no reliable D call. The germline V gene has CDR1 MDHEN and CDR2 SYDVKM. The CDR3 has 16 amino acids. Between the trimmed V and J ends, which lost 1 base and 11 bases, there was a span of 23 bases. CDR3 nucleotides: TGTGCCAGCAGTTTATTATCCAGTTGGATGTCCCATGAGCAGTACTTC. It translates to CASSLLSSWMSHEQYF. Full variable domain (remainder filled in from reference TRBV28 and TRBJ2-5): DVKVTQSSRYLVKRTGEKVFLECVQDMDHENMFWYRQDPGLGLRLIYFSYDVKMKEKGDIPEGYSVSREKKERFSLILESASTNQTSMYLCASSLLSSWMSHEQYFGPGTRLLVL.

The CDR3 nucleotides are TGTGCCAGCGTGAGACAGGGTTTGAACACTGAAGCTTTCTTT. This translates into CASVRQGLNTEAFF. The chain uses TRBV6-2 or TRBV6-3 and TRBJ1-1; 7 bases align to TRBD1. V lost 8 bases and J lost 0; bases outside the gene matches: 6. The CDR3 is 14 residues long. Germline CDR1 is MNHEY and CDR2 is SVGEGT.

In this sample, this clonotype turned up a few times. The DNA for the CDR3 is TGTGCCACGGGACAGGGGGCTGGTACGCAGTATTTT. This gives the protein CATGQGAGTQYF. The chain links TRBV24-1 to TRBJ2-3, with 12 bases aligning to TRBD1. CDR1 and CDR2 (germline): KGHDR, SFDVKD. J gave up 8 bases and V 10 bases, and 3 bases lay outside the gene matches. The length of the CDR3 is 12 residues.

This chain links TRBV20-1 with TRBJ2-7; 7 nucleotides match TRBD1. CDR1 DFQATT and CDR2 SNEGSKA come from the germline V gene (reference sequence). The CDR3 is 14 residues long. After removal of 6 bases from V and 6 bases from J, the junction contained 14 bases not matched to a gene. In DNA, the CDR3 is TGCAGTGCGGATCTAGACAGGGTTTACCCCGAGCAGTACTTC. This sequence encodes CSADLDRVYPEQYF.

The chain is built from TRBV2 and TRBJ2-3; TRBD2 might be the D (7 bases). Germline V CDR1 and CDR2: SNHLY, FYNNEI. V was cut by 10 bases and J by 7 bases, with 21 bases left in between. The CDR3 extends over 14 amino acids. The CDR3 nucleotides are TGTGCCAAAGGGGGGGGAGTGGTCACGAATACGCAGTATTTT. Its protein is CAKGGGVVTNTQYF.

This clonotype has a single count. The chain has TRBV30 and TRBJ2-4, with D uncertain. This CDR3 comprises 15 residues. Germline lookup yields CDR1 GTSNPN and CDR2 SVGIG (reference sequence). V was cut by 3 bases and J by 0 bases, with 12 bases left in between. CDR3 nucleotides: TGTGCCTGGAGCCAACCGACGCCAGCCAAAAACATTCAGTACTTC. It translates to CAWSQPTPAKNIQYF. The entire variable domain, with the rest obtained from reference TRBV30 and TRBJ2-4, is as follows: SQTIHQWPATLVQPVGSPLSLECTVEGTSNPNLYWYRQAAGRGLQLLFYSVGIGQISSEVPQNLSASRPQDRQFILSSKKLLLSDSGFYLCAWSQPTPAKNIQYFGAGTRLSVL.

The gene calls are TRBV2 and TRBJ2-1; TRBD1 agrees at 8 bases. CDR1 is SNHLY and CDR2 is FYNNEI in the germline V gene. The CDR3 runs 11 residues. V gave up 3 bases and J gave up 15 bases; unmatched junction bases: 4. The CDR3 sequence: CASSETGAWFF. CDR3 bases: TGTGCCAGCAGTGAGACAGGGGCCTGGTTCTTC. Full variable domain (remainder filled in from reference TRBV2 and TRBJ2-1): EPEVTQTPSHQVTQMGQEVILRCVPISNHLYFYWYRQILGQKVEFLVSFYNNEISEKSEIFDDQFSVERPDGSNFTLKIRSTKLEDSAMYFCASSETGAWFFGPGTRLTVL.

On this clonotype itself: An end of the junction does not agree with germline; a read error may underlie this. This sequence joins TRBV7-8 and TRBJ2-3; D might be TRBD2 (6 bases). The CDR3 is 18 residues long. Germline V CDR1 and CDR2: SGHVS, FQNEAQ. The CDR3 sequence is CVSSTTPGLQMSADTQYF. CDR3 DNA sequence: TGTGTCAGCAGCACCACACCGGGACTCCAGATGAGTGCAGATACGCAGTATTTT.

This clonotype turned up a few times. CDR3 DNA sequence: TGTGCCAGCAGCAAGGGACAGGGGGCGTTGGGCTACACCTTC. Translated: CASSKGQGALGYTF. V and J are TRBV12-3 or TRBV12-4 and TRBJ1-2, with 12 bases lining up with TRBD1. The CDR3 length is 14 residues. Trimming cost V 6 bases and J 8 bases; bases outside gene matches: 7.

The chain is built from TRBV3-1 and TRBJ1-2; D unresolved. The V and J ends lost 3 bases and 4 bases respectively, with 6 bases between them. Germline V lookup: CDR1 LGHDT, CDR2 YNNKEL (reference sequence). The CDR3 has 12 residues. This CDR3 is CASSHRPYGYTF. The CDR3, as DNA: TGTGCCAGCAGCCATCGGCCCTATGGCTACACCTTC. The variable domain in full, with the rest retrieved from reference TRBV3-1 and TRBJ1-2, is DTAVSQTPKYLVTQMGNDKSIKCEQNLGHDTMYWYKQDSKKFLKIMFSYNNKELIINETVPNRFSPKSPDKAHLNLHINSLELGDSAVYFCASSHRPYGYTFGSGTRLTVV.

The chain is built from TRBV29-1 and TRBJ1-1; no definite D call. The CDR3 runs to 10 residues. Germline lookup yields CDR1 SQVTM and CDR2 ANQGSEA. The ends were cut back, 3 bases at V and 10 bases at J, with 9 bases in the middle. The CDR3 reads CSVDEGTAFF. The DNA of the CDR3 is TGCAGCGTTGACGAGGGTACAGCTTTCTTT.

CDR3 sequence reads: CASSAAGNNEQFF. In nucleotides, the CDR3 is TGCGCCAGCAGCGCAGCCGGTAACAATGAGCAGTTCTTC. The rearrangement joins TRBV5-1 to TRBJ2-1; no firm D call. CDR3 length: 13 residues. Trimming removed 4 bases from V and 5 bases from J, with 10 bases in between. Germline V gene data show CDR1 as SGHRS and CDR2 as YFSETQ.

The chain couples TRBV3-1 to TRBJ2-7; the D is unclear. The J call may be in error: the DNA end matches TRBJ2-5 better. The V gene's germline CDR1 is LGHDT and CDR2 YNNKEL (reference sequence). CDR3 length: 14 amino acids. The DNA for the CDR3 is TGTGCCAGCAGCCAAGAAGGTGCGGAAGAGACCCAGTACTTC. Translated, it gives CASSQEGAEETQYF.

In its sample, this clonotype was seen once. The genes are TRBV5-1 and TRBJ2-5, with 16 bases that match TRBD2. The germline CDR1 and CDR2 sequences are SGHRS and YFSETQ. The CDR3 consists of 21 residues. J lost 4 bases, V lost 3 bases, and 18 bases had no gene match. CDR3: CASSSSFPGTSGRAIGETQYF. The CDR3 bases are TGCGCCAGCAGCTCGTCTTTTCCCGGGACTAGCGGGAGGGCCATAGGAGAGACCCAGTACTTC.

The DNA for the CDR3 is TGTGCCAGCAGCTTAGCGGCTAGCAGTCTATACAATGAGCAGTTCTTC. It codes for CASSLAASSLYNEQFF. V usage is TRBV7-6 and J usage is TRBJ2-1; perhaps TRBD2 as D (5 bases). The germline gives CDR1 SGHVS, CDR2 FNYEAQ. This CDR3 region has 16 residues. Between the trimmed V and J ends, which lost 0 bases and 4 bases, there was a span of 13 bases.

This clonotype was counted many times. The V gene is TRBV6-1, the J gene TRBJ1-5; 7 bases are shared with TRBD1. V dropped 4 bases and J dropped 5; count of bases not matched to a gene: 2. This CDR3 has 13 amino acids. Germline CDR1 and CDR2: MNHNS and SASEGT. CDR3 in amino acids: CASSATGDQPQHF. CDR3 bases: TGTGCCAGCAGTGCCACAGGGGATCAGCCCCAGCATTTT.

The V gene is TRBV30, the J gene TRBJ2-1; D is ambiguous. Trimming removed 0 bases at V and 12 bases at J, with 9 bases between. The CDR3 is 11 amino acids. Per germline, CDR1 GTSNPN and CDR2 SVGIG (reference sequence). Here the CDR3 reads CAWSVQVGQFF. CDR3 nucleotides: TGTGCCTGGAGTGTACAAGTGGGGCAGTTCTTC.

The chain recombines TRBV7-2 with TRBJ2-2, with 11 bases aligning to TRBD2. CDR1 SGHTA and CDR2 FQGNSA come from the germline V gene. After removal of 5 bases from V and 3 bases from J, the junction contained 5 bases not matched to a gene. The CDR3 runs to 16 residues. CDR3 sequence: CASSETSGRYTGELFF. CDR3 coding DNA: TGTGCCAGCAGCGAAACTAGCGGGAGATACACCGGGGAGCTGTTTTTT.

The chain links TRBV15 to TRBJ2-3; D not resolved. The CDR3 is made up of 14 amino acids. CDR1 is LNHNV and CDR2 is YYDKDF in the germline V gene (reference sequence). V was trimmed by 1 base and J by 4 bases, leaving 9 bases between them. The CDR3 here is CATSRVFTPDTQYF. The CDR3 coding sequence is TGTGCCACCAGCAGAGTTTTCACCCCAGATACGCAGTATTTT. Together with reference TRBV15 and TRBJ2-3, the CDR3 gives the full variable domain: DAMVIQNPRYQVTQFGKPVTLSCSQTLNHNVMYWYQQKSSQAPKLLFHYYDKDFNNEADTPDNFQSRRPNTSFCFLDIRSPGLGDTAMYLCATSRVFTPDTQYFGPGTRLTVL.

The gene calls are TRBV4-1 and TRBJ2-5, with 8 nucleotides matching TRBD2. Trimming took 1 base from V and 0 from J; bases not matched to a gene: 1. The CDR3 has 15 amino acids. From germline, CDR1 is MGHRA and CDR2 YSYEKL. CDR3: CASSQGGLDQETQYF. The CDR3 DNA sequence: TGCGCCAGCAGCCAAGGGGGACTAGACCAAGAGACCCAGTACTTC.

This chain connects TRBV7-2 to TRBJ2-3; 7 bases map to TRBD2. J lost 0 bases, V lost 5 bases, and 11 bases had no gene match. Per the germline V gene, CDR1 is SGHTA and CDR2 is FQGNSA. There are 17 residues in the CDR3. This chain's CDR3 is CASSQLPASGSTDTQYF. CDR3 in DNA: TGTGCCAGCAGCCAGCTACCGGCTAGCGGTAGCACAGATACGCAGTATTTT. The whole variable domain, remainder taken from reference TRBV7-2 and TRBJ2-3, is GAGVSQSPSNKVTEKGKDVELRCDPISGHTALYWYRQSLGQGLEFLIYFQGNSAPDKSGLPSDRFSAERTGGSVSTLTIQRTQQEDSAVYLCASSQLPASGSTDTQYFGPGTRLTVL.

This chain joins TRBV6-5 and TRBJ2-1; weak D call: TRBD2 (5 bases). The V end lost 5 bases, the J end lost 10 bases, and 15 bases lay between the germline ends. CDR1 is MNHEY and CDR2 is SVGAGI in the germline V gene. The CDR3 runs 13 residues. The CDR3 is CASSEGIAWEQFF. The CDR3 DNA is TGTGCCAGCAGTGAGGGAATAGCTTGGGAGCAGTTCTTC.

V usage is TRBV6-5 and J usage is TRBJ1-2; a possible D gene is TRBD1 (5 bases). Germline V gene lookup returns CDR1 MNHEY and CDR2 SVGAGI. The CDR3 length is 14 residues. V lost 6 bases, J lost 5 bases, and 16 bases lay in between. CDR3 in amino acids: CASRTLGQGYGYTF. CDR3 nucleotide sequence: TGTGCCAGCAGGACCCTAGGACAAGGATATGGCTACACCTTC.

In its sample, this clonotype was seen a few times. V and J are TRBV10-3 and TRBJ2-7; D may be TRBD1 (6 bases). CDR1 and CDR2 (germline): ENHRY, SYGVKD. V was cut by 7 bases and J by 0 bases, with 10 bases left in between. CDR3 length: 13 amino acids. CDR3 loop: CAITKTGSYEQYF. The CDR3 coding sequence is TGTGCCATCACCAAGACAGGCTCCTACGAGCAGTACTTC.

V gene TRBV2 combines with J gene TRBJ2-7; 12 bases are a match to TRBD2. The CDR3 contains 16 residues. V shed 6 bases and J 1 base; nucleotides not matched to a gene: 7. Germline V lookup: CDR1 SNHLY, CDR2 FYNNEI. CDR3 in amino acids: CASRLRTSGASYEQYF. The DNA for the CDR3 is TGTGCCAGCAGGCTAAGGACTAGCGGGGCATCCTACGAGCAGTACTTC.